The table lists the clone carrying this T cell receptor beta chain with a few counts. These data belong to a study of OX40 agonist ivuxolimab in advanced cancers. At the level of the study: Eligibility admitted prior anti-PD-1, anti-PD-L1 or anti-CTLA-4 therapy; about 40% had some.

Germline V gene data show CDR1 as LNHDA and CDR2 as SQIVND (reference sequence). The CDR3 extends over 13 amino acids. The V end was cut by 5 bases, the J end by 4 bases, with 12 bases between. TCRdb keeps only in-frame clones here, not all; method: immunoSEQ multiplex PCR. Of roughly 80,000 clones in the sample, over 65% were seen once. The genes are TRBV19 and TRBJ2-7; D may be TRBD2 (6 bases). The receptor was derived from an adult with an advanced solid tumor such as melanoma, head and neck, liver or kidney cancer. The sample consisted of CD4+ or CD8+ T cells sorted from blood, taken in a trial of the OX40 agonist ivuxolimab. The CDR3 protein is CASSGGSRYEQYF. In DNA, the CDR3 is TGTGCCAGTAGTGGGGGGAGCCGGTACGAGCAGTACTTC.